The rows below give T cell receptor beta chains drawn from one sample of a study of T cells expressing NK-cell markers. TCRdb re-called the 5' RACE reads; one entry per CDR3 protein, DNA not given. The sample table sets out around 470,000 distinct CDR3 sequences. Sequences were obtained from blood T cells: a sorted CD56 or NKG2C T cell subset, CD4+ or CD8+ T cells, or bulk PBMC T cells (not recorded which). These receptors were taken from a woman in her 50s in good health. CDR3s include the opening cysteine and the closing phenylalanine or tryptophan. Each record gives: V gene, J gene, CDR3 protein.

TRBV6-5	TRBJ2-1	CASSYGAYNEQFF
TRBV24-1	TRBJ2-1	CATSDRRTSGPYNEQFF
TRBV24-1	TRBJ2-3	CATSDADWEDTQYF
TRBV6-1	TRBJ2-2	CASTRALDVGELFF
TRBV3-1	TRBJ2-1	CASRLGTSNEQFF
TRBV5-1	TRBJ2-1	CASSVSLRPSGSLMRNEQFF
TRBV5-5	TRBJ2-7	CASSWNPSGRSYEQYF
TRBV7-2	TRBJ2-1	CASSLAGRGIGTHNEQFF
TRBV20-1	TRBJ1-2	CSARGGWGYTF
TRBV3-1	TRBJ2-2	CASSPTEFGSNTGELFF
TRBV13	TRBJ2-1	CASSFAQVGGGLFF
TRBV5-1	TRBJ2-1	CASSLGSLAGGEHNEQFF
TRBV2	TRBJ2-1	CASRGTSAYNEQFF
TRBV5-1	TRBJ1-1	CASSRDRAIREAFF
TRBV4-1	TRBJ2-1	CASSQLGLLGNEQFF
TRBV5-1	TRBJ2-2	CASTPRWTETGELFF
TRBV12-3/TRBV12-4	TRBJ2-1	CASSSPYNEQFF
TRBV18	TRBJ2-1	CASSPRASELWSSYNEQFF
TRBV12-3/TRBV12-4	TRBJ2-5	CASGNRETQYF
TRBV12-3/TRBV12-4	TRBJ2-5	CASSLSGRETQYF
TRBV28	TRBJ2-7	CASSRPGTGVGEQYF
TRBV3-1	TRBJ1-1	CASSRRVGNTEAFF
TRBV7-6	TRBJ2-3	CASSSLAGQTGTDTQYF
TRBV15	TRBJ2-2	CATSGARGVTGELFF
TRBV5-5	TRBJ1-1	CASSLASGHSSLMNTEAFF